These 13 T cell receptor beta chains came from one sample sequenced in a study of blood T cell repertoires in COVID-19. Generated by immunoSEQ multiplex PCR, the TCRdb table keeps only in-frame clones and is missing some. The repertoire holds about 230,000 clones, with around 83% as singletons. The source material was peripheral blood. These receptors came from a man aged 35-49 years with active or convalescent COVID-19.

The chain employs TRBV30 and TRBJ2-6; 9 bases map to TRBD1. Per the germline V gene, CDR1 is GTSNPN and CDR2 is SVGIG (reference sequence). V was clipped by 5 bases and J by 0 bases; unmatched bases: 14. This CDR3 spans 19 amino acids. Written as DNA, the CDR3 is TGTGCCTGGGCCTTCCGGGACAGGGACCCTAGCTCTGGGGCCAACGTCCTGACTTTC. It encodes CAWAFRDRDPSSGANVLTF.

This rearrangement joins TRBV5-4 to TRBJ1-2, with a weak D call TRBD1 (6 bases). The germline V gene has CDR1 SGHNT and CDR2 YYREEE (reference sequence). The CDR3 consists of 13 residues. The V and J ends lost 4 bases and 2 bases respectively, with 9 bases between them. The CDR3 sequence is CASSPQGNYGYTF. CDR3 in DNA: TGTGCCAGCAGCCCCCAGGGGAACTATGGCTACACCTTC.

V gene TRBV2 combines with J gene TRBJ2-3, with 8 positions matching TRBD2. Germline CDR1 reads SNHLY; CDR2 reads FYNNEI. The CDR3 covers 15 residues. Losses at the gene ends were 6 bases for V and 0 bases for J; bases not matched to a gene: 5. The CDR3 DNA reads as TGTGCCAGCAGGACATCTAGCGGGAGCACAGATACGCAGTATTTT. This codes for CASRTSSGSTDTQYF.

CDR3 region: CASSLFQDTGELFF. In DNA, the CDR3 is TGCGCCAGCAGCTTATTTCAGGACACCGGGGAGCTGTTTTTT. The genes are TRBV5-1 and TRBJ2-2; D not certain. Germline loops: CDR1 SGHRS, CDR2 YFSETQ. This CDR3 comprises 14 residues. The V end lost 2 bases, the J end lost 3 bases, and 8 bases lay between the germline ends.

This chain joins TRBV28 and TRBJ2-7, with 8 positions matching TRBD2. Germline CDR1 is MDHEN and CDR2 is SYDVKM. This CDR3 comprises 16 residues. Trimming took 2 bases from V and 0 from J; bases not matched to a gene: 6. CDR3 loop: CASSLEIAGTSYEQYF. The CDR3 DNA reads as TGTGCCAGCAGTTTAGAGATAGCGGGAACCTCCTACGAGCAGTACTTC.

V and J are TRBV30 and TRBJ2-3; the D is unclear. The V end lost 2 bases, the J end lost 1 base, and 13 bases lay between the germline ends. The CDR3 has 15 amino acids. Germline values: CDR1 GTSNPN, CDR2 SVGIG (reference sequence). For the CDR3, the DNA is TGTGCCTGGAGTAGAGGCGGCGGCGGCACAGATACGCAGTATTTT. Translating gives CAWSRGGGGTDTQYF. Based on the CDR3 plus reference TRBV30 and TRBJ2-3, the full variable domain is SQTIHQWPATLVQPVGSPLSLECTVEGTSNPNLYWYRQAAGRGLQLLFYSVGIGQISSEVPQNLSASRPQDRQFILSSKKLLLSDSGFYLCAWSRGGGGTDTQYFGPGTRLTVL.

The chain recombines TRBV2 with TRBJ2-5; maybe TRBD1 (6 bases). Germline loops: CDR1 SNHLY, CDR2 FYNNEI. With 10 bases removed from V and 4 bases from J, the gap between germline ends came to 19 bases. The CDR3 is made up of 14 amino acids. The CDR3 nucleotides are TGTGCCATTCAAACAGGGTCCGGCCCAGAGACCCAGTACTTC. Translation gives CAIQTGSGPETQYF. Full variable domain (rest looked up from reference TRBV2 and TRBJ2-5): EPEVTQTPSHQVTQMGQEVILRCVPISNHLYFYWYRQILGQKVEFLVSFYNNEISEKSEIFDDQFSVERPDGSNFTLKIRSTKLEDSAMYFCAIQTGSGPETQYFGPGTRLLVL.

This clone was picked up one time. The chain couples TRBV11-3 to TRBJ1-3; 9 bases are a match to TRBD1. The CDR3 is 15 residues long. The V gene end was trimmed by 4 bases and the J gene end by 3 bases; junction bases not matched to a gene: 4. The germline CDR1 and CDR2 sequences are SGHNT and YENEEA. The CDR3 bases are TGTGCCAGCAGCTCCCGGGACAGGGATGGAAACACCATATATTTT. As protein: CASSSRDRDGNTIYF.

V usage is TRBV29-1 and J usage is TRBJ1-1, with a weak D call TRBD1 (5 bases). The V end lost 8 bases, the J end lost 4 bases, and 17 bases lay between the germline ends. The germline gives CDR1 SQVTM, CDR2 ANQGSEA. CDR3 length equals 13 residues. The CDR3 DNA follows: TGCAGCACCGTGGGACTCTATACCACTGAAGCTTTCTTT. This encodes CSTVGLYTTEAFF.

There are a few counts of this clone. The chain combines TRBV7-8 with TRBJ1-5; the match to TRBD1 covers 10 bases. This CDR3 contains 16 residues. CDR1 and CDR2 (germline): SGHVS, FQNEAQ. With 1 base clipped from V and 6 bases from J, the junction kept 6 bases outside the gene matches. CDR3 nucleotides: TGTGCCAGCAGCTTAGGTGGACAGGGGGAAGGTCAGCCCCAGCATTTT. Residues: CASSLGGQGEGQPQHF.

This chain connects TRBV7-8 to TRBJ2-7; possibly TRBD1 for D (5 bases). Trimming removed 1 base from V and 1 base from J, with 14 bases in between. CDR3 length: 16 amino acids. Germline CDR1 and CDR2: SGHVS and FQNEAQ. The CDR3 DNA follows: TGTGCCAGCAGCTTAGACACCGAAGGGGTATCCTACGAGCAGTACTTC. Its protein product is CASSLDTEGVSYEQYF.

This chain links TRBV11-2 with TRBJ1-3, with D possibly TRBD1 on 5 matching bases. This CDR3 region has 16 residues. CDR1 is SGHAT and CDR2 is FQNNGV in the germline V gene. Trimming shortened V by 3 bases and J by 0 bases, and 12 bases separated the two germline ends. This chain's CDR3 is CASSFGQGSSGNTIYF. The CDR3 DNA sequence: TGTGCCAGCAGCTTTGGGCAGGGAAGCTCTGGAAACACCATATATTTT.

The chain is built from TRBV6-1 and TRBJ1-2; TRBD1 might be the D (6 bases). V lost 3 bases to trimming and J lost 5 bases, with 16 bases between them. CDR3 length: 15 residues. Germline CDR1 and CDR2: MNHNS and SASEGT. The CDR3 nucleotides are TGTGCCAGCAGTGAGGTTCTGGGAGGGGGGTATGGCTACACCTTC. It encodes CASSEVLGGGYGYTF.